One sample yielded the 12 T cell receptor beta chains listed below, sequenced in a study of tumor-infiltrating lymphocytes in localized non-small cell lung cancer. Method: immunoSEQ multiplex PCR; TCRdb's copy keeps in-frame clones and lacks some. The sample consists of roughly 9,500 clones, 72% of them appearing once. Sequenced material: lung tumor tissue. Receptors were obtained from a human donor with non-small cell lung cancer.

This clone showed up just a few times. The junction differs from germline at one of its ends, possibly a read error. V and J are TRBV5-5 and TRBJ1-1; possible D gene TRBD1, 5 bases. The CDR3 is 15 residues long. Per the germline V gene, CDR1 is SGHKS and CDR2 is YYEKEE (reference sequence). The CDR3, as DNA: TGTGCCGGCAGAAAGTATGGGACGGAGAACACTGAAGCTTTCTTT. As protein: CAGRKYGTENTEAFF.

The chain's CDR3 is CASSRRDLLDYEQYF. In DNA, the CDR3 is TGTGCCAGCTCACGGAGAGACCTATTGGACTACGAGCAGTACTTC. V usage is TRBV18 and J usage is TRBJ2-7, with unresolved D. V was shortened by 4 bases and J by 3 bases, with 16 bases between the two germline ends. The CDR3 runs 15 residues. Germline V CDR1 and CDR2: KGHSH, LQKENI.

The count of this clone is one. The chain couples TRBV7-9 to TRBJ2-2; 10 bases map to TRBD1. Germline V gene lookup returns CDR1 SEHNR and CDR2 FQNEAQ (reference sequence). The CDR3 runs to 16 residues. V trimming: 4 bases; J trimming: 6 bases; junction bases outside the gene matches: 8. The CDR3 DNA follows: TGTGCCAGCAGCTCAGGAGACAGGGGGCGAGCCGGGGAGCTGTTTTTT. It translates to CASSSGDRGRAGELFF.

This chain connects TRBV7-2 to TRBJ1-2; D not resolved. The germline CDR1 and CDR2 sequences are SGHTA and FQGNSA. The CDR3 runs to 14 residues. Trimming left V 1 base short and J 2 bases short, with 8 bases between. The CDR3 reads CASSLEGLNYGYTF. CDR3 nucleotide sequence: TGTGCCAGCAGCTTAGAGGGCTTAAACTATGGCTACACCTTC.

This clone was recorded a few times. The chain couples TRBV6-1 to TRBJ1-1; weak D call: TRBD1 (5 bases). This CDR3 spans 14 amino acids. Germline CDR1 and CDR2: MNHNS and SASEGT. The ends were cut back, 8 bases at V and 3 bases at J, with 16 bases in the middle. CDR3 sequence (DNA): TGTGCCAGCCACGGGGCTTACCTTTACACTGAAGCTTTCTTT. Its translation: CASHGAYLYTEAFF.

The rearrangement links TRBV5-1 to TRBJ2-3, with TRBD1 identical over 8 bases. In germline, CDR1 is SGHRS, CDR2 YFSETQ. CDR3 length: 15 residues. V lost 2 bases and J lost 1; bases outside the gene matches: 3. The CDR3 DNA reads as TGCGCCAGCAGCTTCAGGGGGCTTGGCACAGATACGCAGTATTTT. It specifies CASSFRGLGTDTQYF.

This sequence joins TRBV19 and TRBJ2-5; 8 nucleotides line up with TRBD2. The germline gives CDR1 LNHDA, CDR2 SQIVND (reference sequence). CDR3 length: 14 amino acids. V lost 4 bases, J lost 4 bases, and 5 bases stayed unmatched. The DNA of the CDR3 is TGTGCCAGTAGTACGGCGGGACTAGGAGAGACCCAGTACTTC. Encoded protein: CASSTAGLGETQYF.

The V and J genes are TRBV4-1 and TRBJ2-2, with 7 bases that match TRBD2. With V trimmed by 4 bases and J by 1 base, 9 bases remained unmatched. The CDR3 length is 17 residues. The V gene's germline CDR1 is MGHRA and CDR2 YSYEKL. The CDR3 DNA sequence: TGCGCCAGCAGCCGCACATGGGGAGGGGAGAACACCGGGGAGCTGTTTTTT. This encodes CASSRTWGGENTGELFF.

The chain links TRBV2 to TRBJ2-7; 13 bases fit TRBD2. The CDR3 is made up of 15 amino acids. Germline values: CDR1 SNHLY, CDR2 FYNNEI. V gave up 7 bases and J gave up 3 bases; unmatched junction bases: 6. CDR3 region: CASKRRLAGGYEQYF. CDR3 nucleotide sequence: TGTGCCAGCAAAAGACGACTAGCGGGAGGCTACGAGCAGTACTTC.

The V call is TRBV30, the J call TRBJ2-4; 14 bases line up with TRBD2. Per germline, CDR1 GTSNPN and CDR2 SVGIG (reference sequence). V shed 4 bases and J 5 bases; nucleotides not matched to a gene: 4. This CDR3 has 15 residues. The CDR3 is CAWTRLAGGENIQYF. The CDR3 bases are TGTGCCTGGACTCGACTAGCGGGAGGGGAAAACATTCAGTACTTC.

This sequence joins TRBV6-1 and TRBJ2-1; 7 nucleotides line up with TRBD2. The germline V gene encodes CDR1 MNHNS and CDR2 SASEGT. The CDR3 runs 15 residues. V shed 5 bases, J shed 4 bases, and the junction held 8 bases outside the gene matches. The CDR3 DNA reads TGTGCCAGCAGTCGTCTGGGGGGGGATTACAATGAGCAGTTCTTC. It codes for CASSRLGGDYNEQFF.

The chain carries TRBV25-1 and TRBJ1-1; unclear D gene. V lost 6 bases and J lost 6, with 20 bases in between. This CDR3 is built from 15 residues. CDR1 MGHDK and CDR2 SYGVNS come from the germline V gene. The CDR3 reads CASSVGQAAVSEAFF. The CDR3 DNA reads as TGTGCCAGCAGCGTCGGGCAGGCGGCGGTATCTGAAGCTTTCTTT.